These 27 T cell receptor beta chains originate from one sample sequenced in a study of blood T cell repertoires in COVID-19. The table came from immunoSEQ multiplex PCR; TCRdb's copy has only in-frame clones and leaves some out. Among 150,000 to 200,000 clones listed, around three quarters were seen once. The sample comprised peripheral blood. The origin of the receptors is a man between 65 and 79 years old with active or convalescent COVID-19.

The V call is TRBV5-4, the J call TRBJ2-5; 7 positions agree with TRBD2. Trimming cost V 4 bases and J 5 bases; bases outside gene matches: 5. This CDR3 has 13 amino acids. Germline CDR1 and CDR2: SGHNT and YYREEE (reference sequence). The CDR3 reads CASSPAGGETQYF. The CDR3 DNA follows: TGTGCCAGCAGCCCTGCCGGGGGGGAGACCCAGTACTTC.

The genes are TRBV7-2 and TRBJ2-7; possibly TRBD2 for D (5 bases). The germline V and J ends were trimmed by 5 bases and 3 bases, with 11 bases remaining between them. This CDR3 has 13 amino acids. Germline V gives CDR1 SGHTA, CDR2 FQGNSA. The chain's CDR3 is CASSVDRDYEQYF. Written as DNA, the CDR3 is TGTGCCAGCAGCGTTGACCGGGACTACGAGCAGTACTTC.

The rearrangement uses TRBV5-5 and TRBJ1-1, with 10 bases fitting TRBD1. Losses at the gene ends were 4 bases for V and 0 bases for J; bases not matched to a gene: 9. Germline V gene lookup returns CDR1 SGHKS and CDR2 YYEKEE (reference sequence). The CDR3 extends over 17 amino acids. DNA of the CDR3: TGTGCCAGCAGCCGACAGGGGGCCCCCCTCATGAACACTGAAGCTTTCTTT. Its protein product is CASSRQGAPLMNTEAFF.

The chain joins TRBV7-7 to TRBJ2-5; 10 bases match TRBD2. The junction had 11 bases not matched to a gene; V was cut back by 5 bases and J by 5 bases. This CDR3 is 16 amino acids long. Germline V CDR1 and CDR2: SSHAT, FNYEAQ (reference sequence). As DNA, the CDR3 is TGTGCCAGCAGCGCGAGCCCTAGCGGGGGCGTTGAGACCCAGTACTTC. Translation: CASSASPSGGVETQYF.

The chain combines TRBV4-1 with TRBJ2-1, with TRBD2 as a possible D gene (5 bases). With 1 base removed from V and 3 bases from J, the gap between germline ends came to 10 bases. Germline V CDR1 and CDR2: MGHRA, YSYEKL. The CDR3 contains 15 residues. CDR3 in DNA: TGCGCCAGCAGCCAAGCGGGATTCGACTACAATGAGCAGTTCTTC. Translating it yields CASSQAGFDYNEQFF.

V is TRBV6-1 and J is TRBJ1-5; TRBD1 matches at 9 bases. The CDR3 is 16 residues long. From germline, CDR1 is MNHNS and CDR2 SASEGT. V shed 2 bases, J shed 4 bases, and the junction held 6 bases outside the gene matches. CDR3: CASSESWDRENQPQHF. The CDR3 DNA is TGTGCCAGCAGTGAATCGTGGGACAGGGAAAATCAGCCCCAGCATTTT.

The J gene is TRBJ2-6, the V gene TRBV6-2 or TRBV6-3; D uncertain. Germline V gene data show CDR1 as MNHEY and CDR2 as SVGEGT. This CDR3 is 15 amino acids long. V lost 6 bases, J lost 0 bases, and 9 bases lay in between. CDR3 loop: CASSLRLSGANVLTF. The CDR3 nucleotides are TGTGCCAGCAGCCTCAGGCTCTCTGGGGCCAACGTCCTGACTTTC.

This clone was seen a few times. V usage is TRBV29-1 and J usage is TRBJ2-7; D is possibly TRBD2 (6 bases). The length of the CDR3 is 13 residues. Trimming removed 0 bases at V and 6 bases at J, with 12 bases between. Germline CDR1 and CDR2: SQVTM and ANQGSEA. The CDR3, as DNA: TGCAGCGTTGAAGATCTGGAGGGCGGCGAGCAGTACTTC. Encoded protein: CSVEDLEGGEQYF.

The rearrangement links TRBV28 to TRBJ1-5, with 7 bases aligning to TRBD1. The CDR3 is 16 amino acids. J was trimmed by 4 bases and V by 6 bases; bases with no gene match: 12. Germline assignment: CDR1 MDHEN and CDR2 SYDVKM. CDR3 DNA sequence: TGTGCCAGCAGGGCAATGACAGGGCGGAGGAATCAGCCCCAGCATTTT. Translated, it gives CASRAMTGRRNQPQHF.

The chain has TRBV12-3 or TRBV12-4 and TRBJ2-1; D remains ambiguous. The CDR3 is 11 residues long. Trimming removed 5 bases at V and 7 bases at J, with 6 bases between. The CDR3 region is CASSLRNEQFF. CDR3 nucleotide sequence: TGTGCCAGCAGTCTCAGAAATGAGCAGTTCTTC.

This rearrangement joins TRBV7-2 to TRBJ2-5; 9 bases align to TRBD1. Germline values: CDR1 SGHTA, CDR2 FQGNSA. Losses at the gene ends were 5 bases for V and 5 bases for J; bases not matched to a gene: 9. The CDR3 extends over 15 amino acids. In DNA form, the CDR3 reads TGTGCCAGCAGCGTGGACAGGGGCATGTTCGAGACCCAGTACTTC. Residues: CASSVDRGMFETQYF.

The chain uses TRBV6-6 and TRBJ1-2, with TRBD1 as a possible D gene (5 bases). V was cut by 5 bases and J by 2 bases, with 12 bases left in between. CDR1 and CDR2 (germline): MNHNY, SVGAGI (reference sequence). The CDR3 runs 14 residues. The CDR3 DNA is TGTGCCAGCAGTCCACAGGATTCCAACTATGGCTACACCTTC. It specifies CASSPQDSNYGYTF.

V usage is TRBV9 and J usage is TRBJ2-7; D is perhaps TRBD2 (5 bases). The CDR3 spans 15 residues. V was pared by 4 bases and J by 6 bases, with 20 bases between. Germline CDR1 SGDLS, CDR2 YYNGEE. The DNA for the CDR3 is TGTGCCAGCAGCTCCTTATCAAGCGGTTGGGGCGAGCAGTACTTC. It is translated as CASSSLSSGWGEQYF.

The V call is TRBV21-1, the J call TRBJ1-3; the table's D call TRBD1 went unverified against the DNA. TRBV21-1 is flagged as a pseudogene. The CDR3 extends over 15 amino acids. CDR3 DNA: TGTGCCACCCTAATCGACAGCCACTCTGGAAACACCATATATTTT. Protein sequence: CATLIDSHSGNTIYF.

In this sample, this clone turned up a few times. V is TRBV2 and J is TRBJ2-1; 8 nucleotides agree with TRBD2. Germline CDR1 and CDR2: SNHLY and FYNNEI. With V trimmed by 11 bases and J by 3 bases, 6 bases remained unmatched. This CDR3 contains 13 residues. CDR3 nucleotide sequence: TGTGCCGGAGTAGCGGGATACTACAATGAGCAGTTCTTC. Translation: CAGVAGYYNEQFF.

This chain uses TRBV2 with TRBJ1-2; 7 positions agree with TRBD1. CDR1 is SNHLY and CDR2 is FYNNEI in the germline V gene. V shed 6 bases and J 2 bases; nucleotides not matched to a gene: 6. The CDR3 runs to 14 residues. CDR3 nucleotide sequence: TGTGCCAGCAGGCCGGGACAGACCAACTATGGCTACACCTTC. Encoded protein: CASRPGQTNYGYTF.

This clone showed up just once. This sequence joins TRBV7-2 and TRBJ2-7; D may be TRBD2 (5 bases). Trimming cost V 1 base and J 5 bases, with 18 bases left between them. The CDR3 spans 16 residues. The germline gives CDR1 SGHTA, CDR2 FQGNSA. This CDR3 is CASSLGTRGSVDEQYF. CDR3 DNA: TGTGCCAGCAGCTTAGGGACTCGGGGTTCGGTGGACGAGCAGTACTTC.

This sequence joins TRBV30 and TRBJ2-7; D not resolved. With 0 bases removed from V and 2 bases from J, the gap between germline ends came to 8 bases. The CDR3 totals 13 residues. Germline V gene lookup returns CDR1 GTSNPN and CDR2 SVGIG (reference sequence). The CDR3 reads CAWSVVTAYEQYF. The CDR3 bases are TGTGCCTGGAGTGTTGTCACAGCCTACGAGCAGTACTTC.

The rearrangement uses TRBV24-1 and TRBJ2-2; 9 bases line up with TRBD1. Germline V CDR1 and CDR2: KGHDR, SFDVKD. Germline trimming cut 6 bases from V and 2 bases from J; bases unmatched to any gene: 3. This CDR3 spans 15 amino acids. This CDR3 reads CATSRTGDNTGELFF. For the CDR3, the DNA is TGTGCCACCAGTAGGACAGGGGATAACACCGGGGAGCTGTTTTTT.

The chain has TRBV2 and TRBJ2-2, with D possibly matching TRBD2 (5 bases). Trimming stripped 5 bases from V and 2 bases from J, with 15 bases between. This CDR3 has 16 residues. CDR1 and CDR2 from the germline V gene are SNHLY and FYNNEI. CDR3 in amino acids: CASSLERAVNTGELFF. CDR3 DNA sequence: TGTGCCAGCAGTCTTGAGAGAGCGGTAAACACCGGGGAGCTGTTTTTT.

This chain joins TRBV29-1 and TRBJ2-1; TRBD1 might be the D (5 bases). The ends were cut back, 5 bases at V and 6 bases at J, with 29 bases in the middle. In germline, CDR1 is SQVTM, CDR2 ANQGSEA. The CDR3 consists of 18 residues. The CDR3 DNA sequence: TGCAGCGTTAGGCCTTTGGCCTTCGGACGGCTGCAGGGCAATGAGCAGTTCTTC. Protein product: CSVRPLAFGRLQGNEQFF.

J is TRBJ2-2 and V is TRBV7-9; 12 positions agree with TRBD2. Germline-derived CDR1 and CDR2 are SEHNR and FQNEAQ (reference sequence). The ends lost 4 bases at V and 3 bases at J; junction bases unmatched: 6. The length of the CDR3 is 17 residues. CDR3: CASSSGTSGSYTGELFF. The CDR3 region has the DNA TGTGCCAGCAGCTCGGGGACTAGCGGGTCCTACACCGGGGAGCTGTTTTTT.

This clone was seen a single time. V is TRBV6-6 and J is TRBJ1-3; 8 bases match TRBD1. Germline V gene data show CDR1 as MNHNY and CDR2 as SVGAGI (reference sequence). Trimming took 7 bases from V and 4 from J; bases not matched to a gene: 6. The CDR3 spans 14 residues. Here the CDR3 DNA reads TGTGCCAGCACCGGACAGGGTTACGGAAACACCATATATTTT. Residues: CASTGQGYGNTIYF.

The V call is TRBV7-9, the J call TRBJ2-1; 9 nucleotides line up with TRBD2. The germline gives CDR1 SEHNR, CDR2 FQNEAQ (reference sequence). V lost 5 bases to trimming and J lost 2 bases; unmatched junction nucleotides: 4. This CDR3 has 15 residues. CDR3 sequence: CASSRGGAAYNEQFF. For the CDR3, the DNA is TGTGCCAGCAGCCGCGGGGGGGCCGCCTACAATGAGCAGTTCTTC.

CDR3 in amino acids: CASRAGIINSYNEQFF. CDR3 coding DNA: TGTGCCAGCAGAGCCGGGATCATTAATTCCTACAATGAGCAGTTCTTC. V gene TRBV9 combines with J gene TRBJ2-1, with D perhaps TRBD2 (5 bases). Trimming pared 5 bases from V and 1 base from J, leaving 16 bases between. The CDR3 contains 16 residues. CDR1 SGDLS and CDR2 YYNGEE come from the germline V gene.

The V gene is TRBV2, the J gene TRBJ1-2; TRBD1 matches 7 bases. Looked up from germline, CDR1 is SNHLY and CDR2 is FYNNEI. There are 13 residues in the CDR3. The J segment lost 0 bases and the V segment lost 9 bases, leaving 4 bases of the junction unmatched. CDR3 DNA: TGTGCCAGTCACAGGGGCCCTAACTATGGCTACACCTTC. Protein product: CASHRGPNYGYTF. The entire variable domain, with the rest obtained from reference TRBV2 and TRBJ1-2, is as follows: EPEVTQTPSHQVTQMGQEVILRCVPISNHLYFYWYRQILGQKVEFLVSFYNNEISEKSEIFDDQFSVERPDGSNFTLKIRSTKLEDSAMYFCASHRGPNYGYTFGSGTRLTVV.

The rearrangement joins TRBV18 to TRBJ2-7; TRBD2 might be the D (6 bases). Trimming took 7 bases from V and 2 from J, leaving 9 bases between them. Germline assignment: CDR1 KGHSH and CDR2 LQKENI. The CDR3 has 12 amino acids. The CDR3 loop is CASWRDPYEQYF. In DNA, the CDR3 is TGTGCCAGCTGGAGGGACCCCTACGAGCAGTACTTC.